This T cell receptor beta chain was documented in a study of blood T cell repertoires in COVID-19. For the study at large: Collection of acute and convalescent COVID-19 samples took place in the United States, Italy and Spain. Sample material is recorded as cDNA or gDNA derived from T cells, B-cell-depleted T cells, or PBMCs.

Authors' analysis steps: Reference gene primer amplification gave nucleated cell count estimates. TCRdb keeps only in-frame clones here, not all; method: immunoSEQ multiplex PCR. V and J calls and clone size are given by that table; D and trimming were obtained from the DNA. Of about 170,000 clones in the sample, more than 75% were seen once. The CDR3 runs to 14 residues. Trimming cost V 4 bases and J 4 bases; bases outside gene matches: 7. Germline loops: CDR1 SQVTM, CDR2 ANQGSEA. This clone was picked up a small number of times. The V and J genes are TRBV29-1 and TRBJ1-1, with 9 bases lining up with TRBD1. Sequences were obtained from peripheral blood. The TCR comes from a man aged 70 or older with acute or convalescent COVID-19. The CDR3 DNA reads TGCAGCGTTGTTGGACAGGGGCGGGCCACTGAAGCTTTCTTT. Translating gives CSVVGQGRATEAFF.